Listed below are T cell receptor beta chains from one sample, sequenced in a study of T-cell memory formation after mild COVID-19. TCRdb processed the 5' RACE reads anew with MiXCR; each CDR3 protein has one entry. The sample holds about 390,000 distinct CDR3 sequences, approximately 15% seen once. Sequencing was done on a sample of PBMCs or a T cell subset sorted from them (not recorded which). The receptor source for this set is a man aged 18 to 30 who had mild COVID-19 (a few samples of this study predate the infection). Cell type and time point are not known. CDR3s include the opening cysteine and the closing phenylalanine or tryptophan. Each record gives: V gene, D gene, clone size, J gene, CDR3 protein, CDR3 DNA. The D gene is left open where the match is weak. Clone size is stated in some rows and not others, as once, few, many or a class when expanded.

>TRBV7-2|-|many|TRBJ2-1
CASSFGAAPDEQFF
TGTGCCAGCAGCTTCGGAGCAGCGCCCGATGAGCAGTTCTTC
>TRBV7-9|-|-|TRBJ1-3
CASSYTGRGNTIYF
TGTGCCAGCAGCTACACAGGGCGGGGAAACACCATATATTTT
>TRBV5-1|-|few|TRBJ2-7
CASSLGPEGATYEQYF
TGCGCCAGCAGCTTGGGTCCGGAAGGAGCTACCTACGAGCAGTACTTC
>TRBV7-8|TRBD2|few|TRBJ2-5
CASSFTGTSGAPTQYF
TGTGCCAGCAGCTTTACCGGGACTAGCGGGGCTCCGACCCAGTACTTC
>TRBV5-1|-|-|TRBJ2-5
CAKETQYF
TGCGCCAAGGAGACCCAGTACTTC
>TRBV7-9|TRBD1|few|TRBJ1-5
CASSLTETDRGWNQPQHF
TGTGCCAGCAGCTTAACAGAAACAGACAGGGGCTGGAATCAGCCCCAGCATTTT
>TRBV7-2|-|few|TRBJ2-5
CASSPDTGEMETQYF
TGTGCCAGCAGCCCTGACACCGGGGAAATGGAGACCCAGTACTTC
>TRBV20-1|-|-|TRBJ2-7
CSAVRVPIYEQYF
TGCAGTGCTGTGCGGGTCCCGATCTACGAGCAGTACTTC
>TRBV4-1|-|-|TRBJ1-1
CASRGPTVNTEAFF
TGCGCCAGCAGGGGCCCGACAGTGAACACTGAAGCTTTCTTT
>TRBV12-3/TRBV12-4|-|-|TRBJ1-6
CASRSSGSPLHF
TGTGCCAGCAGGAGTTCGGGTTCACCCCTCCACTTT
>TRBV25-1|-|few|TRBJ1-2
CASSEQRGYDYGYTF
TGTGCCAGCAGTGAACAGCGAGGGTATGACTATGGCTACACCTTC
>TRBV7-2|TRBD1|few|TRBJ2-2
CASSPRGTGGTGELFF
TGTGCCAGCAGCCCCAGGGGGACAGGTGGCACCGGGGAGCTGTTTTTT
>TRBV11-2|-|few|TRBJ2-5
CASSRGLADQETQYF
TGTGCCAGCAGCCGGGGGCTAGCGGACCAAGAGACCCAGTACTTC
>TRBV10-3|-|few|TRBJ2-2
CAIRTTGELFF
TGTGCCATCAGGACCACCGGGGAGCTGTTTTTT
>TRBV10-3|-|-|TRBJ1-5
CAISGEGNQPQHF
TGTGCCATCAGTGGGGAGGGCAATCAGCCCCAGCATTTT
>TRBV4-2|-|-|TRBJ2-5
CASSQDPGGLETQYF
TGTGCCAGCAGCCAAGATCCCGGGGGTCTGGAGACCCAGTACTTC
>TRBV18|-|-|TRBJ1-3
CASSPGPDTIYF
TGTGCCAGCTCACCCGGCCCGGACACCATATATTTT
>TRBV7-7|TRBD2|-|TRBJ2-2
CASSSQRGGGGELFF
TGTGCTAGCAGCTCTCAGCGGGGAGGCGGCGGGGAGCTGTTTTTT
>TRBV11-2|-|few|TRBJ2-2
CASSLVVGGTGELFF
TGTGCCAGCAGCTTAGTGGTCGGGGGAACCGGGGAGCTGTTTTTT
>TRBV12-3/TRBV12-4|-|many|TRBJ2-3
CASSLSATDTQYF
TGTGCCAGCAGCCTCTCGGCCACAGATACGCAGTATTTT
>TRBV6-5|-|-|TRBJ2-2
CASSRPIGDTGELFF
TGTGCCAGCAGTCGCCCGATTGGAGACACCGGGGAGCTGTTTTTT
>TRBV7-8|-|few|TRBJ2-7
CASSLASSYEQYF
TGTGCCAGCAGCTTAGCGAGCTCCTACGAGCAGTACTTC
>TRBV18|-|-|TRBJ2-3
CASSGRDTDTQYF
TGTGCCAGCTCGGGACGGGACACAGATACGCAGTATTTT
>TRBV10-3|-|few|TRBJ2-3
CAISAGTRTDTQYF
TGTGCCATCAGTGCAGGGACTCGTACAGATACGCAGTATTTT
>TRBV20-1|-|-|TRBJ1-5
CSAWGGDQPQHF
TGCAGTGCCTGGGGGGGGGACCAGCCCCAGCATTTT
>TRBV6-6|TRBD2|few|TRBJ2-5
CASIPGGQETQYF
TGTGCCAGCATCCCGGGGGGGCAAGAGACCCAGTACTTC
>TRBV7-6|TRBD1|few|TRBJ1-2
CASSPRTGGVYGYTF
TGTGCCAGCAGCCCTCGGACAGGGGGCGTATATGGCTACACCTTC
>TRBV3-1|-|few|TRBJ2-3
CASSQDRGRPNLPINTDTQYF
TGTGCCAGCAGCCAAGATCGAGGGAGGCCTAACCTGCCCATTAACACAGATACGCAGTATTTT
>TRBV19|-|-|TRBJ1-1
CASSHDGNTEAFF
TGTGCCAGTAGTCACGACGGGAACACTGAAGCTTTCTTT
>TRBV7-2|-|-|TRBJ2-6
CASSHPRSRSGPDVLTF
TGTGCCAGCAGCCACCCCCGATCTAGATCCGGGCCAGACGTCCTGACTTTC
>TRBV6-2/TRBV6-3|-|-|TRBJ1-1
CASGRNTGNTEAFF
TGTGCCAGCGGACGAAATACAGGGAACACTGAAGCTTTCTTT
>TRBV19|-|few|TRBJ2-3
CASRFTDTQYF
TGTGCCAGTAGGTTTACAGATACGCAGTATTTT
>TRBV30|-|few|TRBJ2-3
CAWSIRRGDTQYF
TGTGCCTGGAGTATCCGGAGGGGTGATACGCAGTATTTT
>TRBV6-5|-|few|TRBJ1-2
CASRNYGDYGYTF
TGTGCCAGCAGGAACTATGGGGACTATGGCTACACCTTC
>TRBV7-2|-|few|TRBJ2-3
CASSLASLPGTDTQYF
TGTGCCAGCAGCTTAGCGTCGCTTCCGGGGACAGATACGCAGTATTTT
>TRBV5-1|-|few|TRBJ2-7
CASSLSGPSYEQYF
TGCGCCAGCAGCTTAAGTGGGCCGTCCTACGAGCAGTACTTC
>TRBV7-2|-|-|TRBJ2-1
CASSPSYLGNEQFF
TGTGCCAGCAGCCCTAGCTATCTTGGAAACGAGCAGTTCTTC
>TRBV20-1|-|few|TRBJ1-5
CSASWGHGGQPQHF
TGCAGTGCTAGCTGGGGGCATGGGGGTCAGCCCCAGCATTTT
>TRBV6-5|TRBD1|-|TRBJ1-6
CASSFSRGNSPLHF
TGTGCCAGCAGTTTCTCCAGGGGGAATTCACCCCTCCACTTT
>TRBV4-3|-|-|TRBJ1-1
CASSQDWRGIEAFF
TGCGCCAGCAGCCAAGATTGGCGGGGTATTGAAGCTTTCTTT
>TRBV27|TRBD2|few|TRBJ2-3
CASSIAGSDTQYF
TGTGCCAGCAGTATAGCGGGGTCAGATACGCAGTATTTT
>TRBV5-1|-|-|TRBJ2-2
CASSGEVGTETGELFF
TGCGCCAGCAGCGGCGAGGTGGGAACAGAGACCGGGGAGCTGTTTTTT
>TRBV6-5|-|-|TRBJ2-7
CASSRESLYEQYF
TGTGCCAGCAGTCGGGAGTCTCTCTACGAGCAGTACTTC
>TRBV25-1|-|-|TRBJ1-1
CASSERSREAFF
TGTGCCAGCAGTGAAAGAAGTCGGGAAGCTTTCTTT
>TRBV29-1|-|-|TRBJ2-1
CSVARGGGQFF
TGCAGCGTCGCCAGGGGCGGGGGACAGTTCTTC
>TRBV23-1|TRBD1|many|TRBJ2-3
CASSPRDSGTDTQYF
TGCGCCAGCAGTCCTCGGGACAGCGGCACAGATACGCAGTATTTT
>TRBV7-9|-|-|TRBJ1-5
CASSPGLYSNQPQHF
TGTGCCAGCAGTCCCGGGTTGTATAGCAATCAGCCCCAGCATTTT
>TRBV27|TRBD2|-|TRBJ2-1
CASSVGTSGNNEQFF
TGTGCCAGCAGTGTCGGGACTAGCGGGAACAATGAGCAGTTCTTC
>TRBV5-1|-|-|TRBJ2-7
CASSTQGTYEQYF
TGCGCCAGCAGCACCCAGGGAACCTACGAGCAGTACTTC
>TRBV5-1|TRBD1|-|TRBJ2-5
CASSLRDRKETQYF
TGCGCCAGCAGCCTCCGGGACAGAAAAGAGACCCAGTACTTC